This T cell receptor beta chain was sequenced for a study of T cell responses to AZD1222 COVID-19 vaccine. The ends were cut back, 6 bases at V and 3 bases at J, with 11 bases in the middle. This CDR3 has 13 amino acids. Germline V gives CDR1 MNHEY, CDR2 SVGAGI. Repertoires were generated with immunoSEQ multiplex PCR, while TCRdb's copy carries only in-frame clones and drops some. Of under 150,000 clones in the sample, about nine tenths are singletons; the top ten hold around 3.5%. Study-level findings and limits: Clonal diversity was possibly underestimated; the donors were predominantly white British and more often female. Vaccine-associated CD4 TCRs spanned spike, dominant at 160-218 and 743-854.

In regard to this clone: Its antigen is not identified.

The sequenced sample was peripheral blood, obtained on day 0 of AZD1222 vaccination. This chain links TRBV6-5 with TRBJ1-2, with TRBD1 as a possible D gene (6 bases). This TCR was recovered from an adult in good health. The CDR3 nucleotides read TGTGCCAGCAGGCGACAGGTGGACTATGGCTACACCTTC. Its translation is CASRRQVDYGYTF.